Following are 29 T cell receptor beta chains from one sample sequenced in a study of blood T cell repertoires in COVID-19. The data were produced by immunoSEQ multiplex PCR, yet TCRdb's version contains in-frame clones alone and is incomplete. This table has 200,000 to 250,000 clones, 65% to 85% appearing once. Sequencing used peripheral blood. Receptor source: a human donor in a cohort sampled during active COVID-19.

V gene TRBV11-3 combines with J gene TRBJ2-1; 15 nucleotides align to TRBD2. With 3 bases clipped from V and 16 bases from J, the junction kept 22 bases outside the gene matches. Germline lookup yields CDR1 SGHNT and CDR2 YENEEA. There are 19 residues in the CDR3. The CDR3 region has the DNA TGTGCCAGCAGCTTGGCCCCCCTCCCCATGGGACTAGCGGGGGGCAGGCACTTCTTC. This codes for CASSLAPLPMGLAGGRHFF.

The chain employs TRBV15 and TRBJ2-7, with 9 bases matching TRBD1. Germline loops: CDR1 LNHNV, CDR2 YYDKDF (reference sequence). The CDR3 consists of 18 residues. Trimming at V came to 3 bases and at J to 4 bases, leaving 16 bases not matched to a gene. DNA of the CDR3: TGTGCCACCAGCAGTTTATACCGCGGACAGGGGCTAGGGTACGAGCAGTACTTC. Its protein is CATSSLYRGQGLGYEQYF.

The chain recombines TRBV7-2 with TRBJ1-2; 8 bases match TRBD1. The CDR3 loop spans 14 amino acids. Trimming removed 5 bases from V and 8 bases from J; junction bases left unmatched: 10. Germline lookup yields CDR1 SGHTA and CDR2 FQGNSA. The CDR3 region is CASSRIQGAKGYTF. The CDR3 region has the DNA TGTGCCAGCAGCCGCATCCAGGGGGCAAAGGGCTACACCTTC.

This clone appeared once. The chain couples TRBV5-1 to TRBJ1-2; 9 positions agree with TRBD1. The germline V gene has CDR1 SGHRS and CDR2 YFSETQ. This CDR3 has 16 residues. The V gene end was trimmed by 1 base and the J gene end by 7 bases; junction bases not matched to a gene: 11. CDR3 in amino acids: CASSLSPGQGFGGYTF. DNA for the CDR3: TGCGCCAGCAGCTTGAGTCCGGGACAGGGCTTCGGTGGCTACACCTTC. Full variable domain (remainder filled in from reference TRBV5-1 and TRBJ1-2): KAGVTQTPRYLIKTRGQQVTLSCSPISGHRSVSWYQQTPGQGLQFLFEYFSETQRNKGNFPGRFSGRQFSNSRSEMNVSTLELGDSALYLCASSLSPGQGFGGYTFGSGTRLTVV.

This clone was found once. The V call is TRBV24-1, the J call TRBJ2-1; 10 bases align to TRBD1. Germline V gene lookup returns CDR1 KGHDR and CDR2 SFDVKD. The V gene end was trimmed by 7 bases and the J gene end by 3 bases; junction bases not matched to a gene: 5. This CDR3 comprises 15 residues. The CDR3 spells CATSLRDRGYNEQFF. CDR3 DNA: TGTGCCACCAGCCTCCGGGACAGGGGCTACAATGAGCAGTTCTTC.

This rearrangement joins TRBV10-3 to TRBJ2-1; 8 bases are shared with TRBD1. J gave up 9 bases and V 7 bases, and 11 bases lay outside the gene matches. Germline assignment: CDR1 ENHRY and CDR2 SYGVKD. The CDR3 has 14 residues. The CDR3 DNA reads as TGTGCCATCACCCAAAGACAGGGGCTGGGTGAGCAGTTCTTC. This gives the protein CAITQRQGLGEQFF.

The chain is built from TRBV5-1 and TRBJ2-3, with 9 bases lining up with TRBD1. Germline assignment: CDR1 SGHRS and CDR2 YFSETQ. The ends lost 5 bases at V and 6 bases at J; junction bases unmatched: 10. This CDR3 spans 15 amino acids. The CDR3 is CASRSGTGNGDTQYF. The CDR3 DNA is TGCGCCAGCAGGTCTGGGACAGGGAATGGGGATACGCAGTATTTT.

V and J are TRBV18 and TRBJ1-6; 10 nucleotides align to TRBD1. CDR1 is KGHSH and CDR2 is LQKENI in the germline V gene. The CDR3 is 15 residues long. With V trimmed by 2 bases and J by 10 bases, 5 bases remained unmatched. The CDR3 protein is CASSPEGQGRSPLHF. As DNA, the CDR3 is TGTGCCAGCTCACCAGAGGGACAGGGGAGATCACCCCTCCACTTT. The full variable domain, with the rest looked up from reference TRBV18 and TRBJ1-6, is NAGVMQNPRHLVRRRGQEARLRCSPMKGHSHVYWYRQLPEEGLKFMVYLQKENIIDESGMPKERFSAEFPKEGPSILRIQQVVRGDSAAYFCASSPEGQGRSPLHFGNGTRLTVT.

This chain links TRBV19 with TRBJ1-1, with D maybe TRBD1 (5 bases). The CDR3 is made up of 15 amino acids. Looked up from germline, CDR1 is LNHDA and CDR2 is SQIVND (reference sequence). Between the trimmed V and J ends, which lost 4 bases and 0 bases, there was a span of 12 bases. CDR3 protein: CASSTTGLMNTEAFF. CDR3 sequence (DNA): TGTGCCAGTAGTACAACAGGTCTTATGAACACTGAAGCTTTCTTT.

In its sample, this clone was seen a few times. The chain recombines TRBV28 with TRBJ1-2; TRBD1 agrees at 7 bases. J was trimmed by 0 bases and V by 2 bases; bases with no gene match: 3. Germline values: CDR1 MDHEN, CDR2 SYDVKM. This CDR3 region has 15 residues. The CDR3: CASSLGGGPNYGYTF. In nucleotides, the CDR3 is TGTGCCAGCAGTTTAGGAGGGGGCCCTAACTATGGCTACACCTTC.

V usage is TRBV3-1 (or the pseudogene TRBV3-2) and J usage is TRBJ1-6; D perhaps matches TRBD1 (5 bases). The CDR3 is made up of 14 amino acids. V lost 1 base to trimming and J lost 7 bases, with 8 bases between them. From germline, CDR1 is LGHDT and CDR2 YNNKEL (reference sequence). CDR3 coding DNA: TGTGCCAGCAGCCAAGGTGGGGGGAATTCACCCCTCCACTTT. Protein: CASSQGGGNSPLHF.

The V call is TRBV4-3, the J call TRBJ1-1; D perhaps matches TRBD1 (5 bases). CDR1 and CDR2 from the germline V gene are LGHNA and YSLEER. Trimming pared 1 base from V and 7 bases from J, leaving 16 bases between. The CDR3 length is 15 residues. Here the CDR3 reads CASSQAYLRDGEAFF. The CDR3 DNA reads as TGCGCCAGCAGCCAAGCCTACCTGCGGGACGGTGAAGCTTTCTTT.

The rearrangement joins TRBV19 to TRBJ1-1; D remains unclear. CDR3 length: 13 amino acids. CDR1 and CDR2 from the germline V gene are LNHDA and SQIVND (reference sequence). V lost 11 bases, J lost 0 bases, and 13 bases lay in between. In DNA, the CDR3 is TGTGCCCAACCTGGGCACCTGAACACTGAAGCTTTCTTT. It translates to CAQPGHLNTEAFF.

The chain links TRBV15 to TRBJ1-2; D unresolved. This CDR3 comprises 15 residues. With 0 bases removed from V and 2 bases from J, the gap between germline ends came to 10 bases. Germline values: CDR1 LNHNV, CDR2 YYDKDF (reference sequence). CDR3 DNA sequence: TGTGCCACCAGCAGAGAAGCGGCCCTAAACTATGGCTACACCTTC. Translation: CATSREAALNYGYTF.

The V call is TRBV14, the J call TRBJ2-3; D perhaps matches TRBD2 (6 bases). Germline CDR1 is SGHDN and CDR2 is FVKESK. This CDR3 contains 17 residues. V was cut by 9 bases and J by 4 bases, with 26 bases left in between. The CDR3 loop is CARKNPPPGEIPDTQYF. DNA for the CDR3: TGTGCCAGAAAAAACCCTCCGCCGGGAGAAATTCCAGATACGCAGTATTTT.

This clone showed up just once. The identical CDR3 is also encoded by other nucleotide sequences in the sample. The V call is TRBV12-3 or TRBV12-4, the J call TRBJ1-5; D call uncertain. CDR3 length: 13 amino acids. Trimming removed 3 bases at V and 2 bases at J, with 5 bases between. In DNA, the CDR3 is TGTGCCAGCAGTTTCGGGGGCAATCAGCCCCAGCATTTT. Protein product: CASSFGGNQPQHF.

The chain couples TRBV20-1 to TRBJ2-7; D not certain. The CDR3 sequence is 11 residues long. Germline CDR1 reads DFQATT; CDR2 reads SNEGSKA (reference sequence). The V and J ends lost 3 bases and 3 bases respectively, with 6 bases between them. CDR3 protein: CSASTYYEQYF. CDR3 nucleotide sequence: TGCAGTGCTAGTACCTACTACGAGCAGTACTTC.

This clone was recorded at least ten times. Within the sample, other DNA sequences also encode this same CDR3. The chain recombines TRBV5-1 with TRBJ2-3; TRBD2 is a possible D gene (6 bases). Trimming cost V 0 bases and J 9 bases, with 8 bases left between them. CDR3 length: 12 amino acids. Per germline, CDR1 SGHRS and CDR2 YFSETQ. The CDR3 bases are TGCGCCAGCAGCTTGGGCCGGGGGACGCAGTATTTT. This translates into CASSLGRGTQYF.

The chain uses TRBV19 and TRBJ2-7, with a weak D call TRBD2 (5 bases). CDR3 length: 12 residues. Trimming took 6 bases from V and 3 from J, leaving 9 bases between them. Per germline, CDR1 LNHDA and CDR2 SQIVND (reference sequence). CDR3 in DNA: TGTGCCAGTAGCGGGAACTACTACGAGCAGTACTTC. Protein sequence: CASSGNYYEQYF.

The chain uses TRBV18 and TRBJ2-1; tentatively, D is TRBD2 (6 bases). The V gene's germline CDR1 is KGHSH and CDR2 LQKENI. The V end was cut by 2 bases, the J end by 6 bases, with 17 bases between. The CDR3 runs 16 residues. CDR3 nucleotides: TGTGCCAGCTCACCAGGGACTTGGGACCGACCCAATGAGCAGTTCTTC. Its translation: CASSPGTWDRPNEQFF.

The sample holds one count of this clone. The chain joins TRBV6-5 to TRBJ1-2; unclear D gene. From germline, CDR1 is MNHEY and CDR2 SVGAGI. Trimming took off 2 bases at V and 3 bases at J, with 7 bases between the two ends. This CDR3 spans 13 amino acids. The CDR3 loop reads CASSYEEDYGYTF. The CDR3 DNA reads as TGTGCCAGCAGTTACGAGGAAGACTATGGCTACACCTTC.

The gene calls are TRBV7-2 and TRBJ2-1; the match to TRBD2 covers 8 bases. This CDR3 region has 15 residues. Germline trimming cut 7 bases from V and 12 bases from J; bases unmatched to any gene: 17. CDR1 is SGHTA and CDR2 is FQGNSA in the germline V gene. CDR3 bases: TGTGCCAGCACCACTCCCCTCGGGGGGGCCGGGCGGCAGTTCTTC. Its protein is CASTTPLGGAGRQFF.

The V gene is TRBV15, the J gene TRBJ2-5; D uncertain. Trimming shortened V by 1 base and J by 5 bases, and 11 bases separated the two germline ends. Per the germline V gene, CDR1 is LNHNV and CDR2 is YYDKDF (reference sequence). CDR3 length: 14 residues. The CDR3: CATSRGRGGETQYF. DNA for the CDR3: TGTGCCACCAGCAGAGGAAGAGGCGGTGAGACCCAGTACTTC.

The chain joins TRBV27 to TRBJ2-2; 7 bases line up with TRBD1. Germline V gene sequence: CDR1 MNHEY, CDR2 SMNVEV (reference sequence). The V segment lost 5 bases and the J segment 6 bases; nucleotides outside the gene matches: 12. The CDR3 sequence is 16 residues long. The CDR3 bases are TGTGCCAGCAGTCCGCGACAGGGAACAATGGCCGGGGAGCTGTTTTTT. Translated: CASSPRQGTMAGELFF.

The V gene is TRBV6-1, the J gene TRBJ1-5; tentatively, D is TRBD1 (6 bases). Trimming left V 3 bases short and J 7 bases short, with 13 bases between. Germline assignment: CDR1 MNHNS and CDR2 SASEGT. The CDR3 is 14 amino acids. In DNA form, the CDR3 reads TGTGCCAGCAGTGAGGTACAGGGAAACCAGCCCCAGCATTTT. Amino acids: CASSEVQGNQPQHF.

In this sample, this clone turned up once. The gene calls are TRBV6-5 and TRBJ2-7, with 7 bases fitting TRBD2. After removal of 5 bases from V and 4 bases from J, the junction contained 8 bases not matched to a gene. This CDR3 is built from 14 residues. CDR1 and CDR2 (germline): MNHEY, SVGAGI. The CDR3 is CASSPGGTFYEQYF. Written as DNA, the CDR3 is TGTGCCAGCAGTCCCGGGGGGACCTTTTACGAGCAGTACTTC.

The chain couples TRBV18 to TRBJ1-1; D ambiguous. Germline lookup yields CDR1 KGHSH and CDR2 LQKENI. The CDR3 runs to 14 residues. In DNA, the CDR3 is TGTGCTAGCAGCGCCGGCTCGTCGGGCACTGAAGCTTTCTTT. This encodes CASSAGSSGTEAFF.

This clone appeared once. CDR3 in DNA: TGTGCCAGTAGTATAGACGGCAGGGGCTATGGCTACACCTTC. Amino acid sequence: CASSIDGRGYGYTF. This chain uses TRBV19 with TRBJ1-2; a weak D match, TRBD1 (6 bases). Trimming pared 0 bases from V and 4 bases from J, leaving 9 bases between. The CDR3 length is 14 residues. Per the germline V gene, CDR1 is LNHDA and CDR2 is SQIVND (reference sequence).

The chain has TRBV3-1 (or the pseudogene TRBV3-2) and TRBJ1-2; D is perhaps TRBD1 (6 bases). V was pared by 2 bases and J by 8 bases, with 12 bases between. Germline-derived CDR1 and CDR2 are LGHDT and YNNKEL (reference sequence). The CDR3 covers 13 residues. The CDR3 nucleotides are TGTGCCAGCAGCCAATTCCAGGGGAAAGGCTACACCTTC. It yields the protein CASSQFQGKGYTF.